This T cell receptor (beta chain) was profiled in a study of radiotherapy plus CTLA-4 blockade in lung cancer. About the research overall: Disease control was present in more than 25% of patients, and objective responses in approximately 20%. Overall study findings and caveats: Early blood T cell clone changes and increased post-radiation serum interferon-beta were reportedly the strongest response predictors.

Only a few counts were recorded for this clone. Its specificity is not known. Per germline, CDR1 SEHNR and CDR2 FQNEAQ (reference sequence). V lost 5 bases and J 2 bases, leaving 9 bases between the germline ends. The CDR3 has 14 amino acids. Those patients who had chemo-refractory metastatic non-small-cell lung cancer were given focal radiation along with CTLA-4 blockade through ipilimumab. Here immunoSEQ multiplex PCR was the method, and the copy in TCRdb shows in-frame clones only, minus some. The sample lists some 110,000 clones, roughly 80% occurring once. The sequence was obtained from a human donor with non-small cell lung cancer who had a partial response to radiotherapy plus ipilimumab. The sequencing here drew on peripheral blood, taken from a patient treated with radiotherapy plus ipilimumab. The chain joins TRBV7-9 to TRBJ1-4; D unresolved. CDR3: CASSLRRTNEKLFF. The CDR3, as DNA: TGTGCCAGCAGCCTCCGGAGGACTAATGAAAAACTGTTTTTT.